Listed below are T cell receptor beta chains from one sample, sequenced in a study of cytomegalovirus exposure and HLA in healthy donors. Only in-frame clones appear in the TCRdb table, and some are missing; sequencing was by immunoSEQ multiplex PCR. The sample has 150,000 or so clones, around 82% seen once. Specimen: PBMCs. The receptor source for this set is a woman in her fifties or sixties in good health and CMV-seropositive. CDR3s include the opening cysteine and the closing phenylalanine or tryptophan. Fields, in order: clone size, V gene, D gene, J gene, CDR3 DNA, CDR3 protein. The D gene is left open where the match is weak. Clone size is given for some rows only: seen once, a few or many times, or a class if the clone is expanded.

clone_size: once
v_call: TRBV7-2
d_call: NA
j_call: TRBJ1-1
cdr3_nt: TGTGCCAGCAGCTTAGGGCTACTACCGGAAGCTTTCTTT
cdr3_aa: CASSLGLLPEAFF

clone_size: NA
v_call: TRBV5-1
d_call: NA
j_call: TRBJ1-5
cdr3_nt: TGCGCCAGCAGCCCCGAGGGGGGGAAGGGCAATCAGCCCCAGCATTTT
cdr3_aa: CASSPEGGKGNQPQHF

clone_size: NA
v_call: TRBV30
d_call: TRBD1
j_call: TRBJ1-1
cdr3_nt: TGTGCCTGGAGACCACAGGGGGCAGGGATAATGAACACTGAAGCTTTCTTT
cdr3_aa: CAWRPQGAGIMNTEAFF

clone_size: NA
v_call: TRBV19
d_call: NA
j_call: TRBJ1-1
cdr3_nt: TGTGCCAGTAGTATAGAACGAGGAGGGACTGAAGCTTTCTTT
cdr3_aa: CASSIERGGTEAFF

clone_size: NA
v_call: TRBV19
d_call: NA
j_call: TRBJ2-1
cdr3_nt: TGTGCCAGTAGTAGCCTTGCAGGGGTACCATTCCATGAGCAGTTCTTC
cdr3_aa: CASSSLAGVPFHEQFF

clone_size: few
v_call: TRBV5-8
d_call: TRBD1
j_call: TRBJ1-2
cdr3_nt: TGTGCCAGCAGCTTGGTCCCAGGGGGAAGCTATGGCTACACCTTC
cdr3_aa: CASSLVPGGSYGYTF

clone_size: few
v_call: TRBV27
d_call: TRBD1
j_call: TRBJ2-7
cdr3_nt: TGTGCCAGCAGCTCGGGACAGGCCTCCTACGAGCAGTACTTC
cdr3_aa: CASSSGQASYEQYF

clone_size: NA
v_call: TRBV4-3
d_call: NA
j_call: TRBJ1-1
cdr3_nt: TGCGCCAGCAGCCAAGAGGTCACGGTTTACACTGAAGCTTTCTTT
cdr3_aa: CASSQEVTVYTEAFF

clone_size: NA
v_call: TRBV7-8
d_call: NA
j_call: TRBJ1-3
cdr3_nt: TGTGCCAGCAGCTTAGCCCGCGATAGCTCTGGAAACACCATATATTTT
cdr3_aa: CASSLARDSSGNTIYF

clone_size: few
v_call: TRBV6-5
d_call: TRBD2
j_call: TRBJ2-3
cdr3_nt: TGTGCCAGCAGTCGGCTGCGGGGGATCGCAGATACGCAGTATTTT
cdr3_aa: CASSRLRGIADTQYF

clone_size: NA
v_call: TRBV28
d_call: TRBD1
j_call: TRBJ1-2
cdr3_nt: TGTGCCAGCAGTGGGACAGGGAGGGGCTACACCTTC
cdr3_aa: CASSGTGRGYTF

clone_size: NA
v_call: TRBV18
d_call: NA
j_call: TRBJ2-7
cdr3_nt: TGTGCCAGCTCACCAAGCCCGGGGCGGGGGCCTCTCTACGAGCAGTACTTC
cdr3_aa: CASSPSPGRGPLYEQYF

clone_size: NA
v_call: TRBV7-2
d_call: NA
j_call: TRBJ1-4
cdr3_nt: TGTGCCAGCAGCTTACATGGCCCGTATGTGATTGAAAAACTGTTTTTT
cdr3_aa: CASSLHGPYVIEKLFF

clone_size: NA
v_call: TRBV6-5
d_call: NA
j_call: TRBJ1-2
cdr3_nt: TGTGCCAGCAGAAATGGAGGCGGCTACACCTTC
cdr3_aa: CASRNGGGYTF

clone_size: NA
v_call: TRBV6-5
d_call: NA
j_call: TRBJ1-2
cdr3_nt: TGTGCCAGCAGACTAGCCCGACTCAACGATGGCTACACCTTC
cdr3_aa: CASRLARLNDGYTF

clone_size: NA
v_call: TRBV7-2
d_call: TRBD1
j_call: TRBJ1-3
cdr3_nt: TGTGCCAGCAGCCTAGGACAGGGTGGTCGAAACACCATATATTTT
cdr3_aa: CASSLGQGGRNTIYF

clone_size: NA
v_call: TRBV11-2
d_call: TRBD1
j_call: TRBJ1-2
cdr3_nt: TGTGCCAGCAGCTTACAGGGGGCAGGCGGCTACACCTTC
cdr3_aa: CASSLQGAGGYTF

clone_size: NA
v_call: TRBV9
d_call: TRBD1
j_call: TRBJ1-4
cdr3_nt: TGTGCCAGCAGCGCCAAAGACAGGGGGAGTGAAAAACTGTTTTTT
cdr3_aa: CASSAKDRGSEKLFF

clone_size: NA
v_call: TRBV6-5
d_call: NA
j_call: TRBJ1-4
cdr3_nt: TGTGCCAGCTCAAACAGTGGAAAACTGTTTTTT
cdr3_aa: CASSNSGKLFF

clone_size: NA
v_call: TRBV6-6
d_call: TRBD1
j_call: TRBJ2-7
cdr3_nt: TGTGCCAGCACATTCTCGGGACAGACCTACGAGCAGTACTTC
cdr3_aa: CASTFSGQTYEQYF

clone_size: NA
v_call: TRBV7-9
d_call: NA
j_call: TRBJ1-2
cdr3_nt: TGTGCCAGCACCAGAGGCACCGCACCGAGTGGCTACACCTTC
cdr3_aa: CASTRGTAPSGYTF

clone_size: once
v_call: TRBV15
d_call: NA
j_call: TRBJ1-1
cdr3_nt: TGTGCCACCAGCAAAGGGGGGGGCGTCGGGGCTTTCTTT
cdr3_aa: CATSKGGGVGAFF

clone_size: NA
v_call: TRBV5-1
d_call: TRBD1
j_call: TRBJ2-5
cdr3_nt: TGCGCCAGCAGCATAGACAGGGCTGAGACCCAGTACTTC
cdr3_aa: CASSIDRAETQYF

clone_size: once
v_call: TRBV18
d_call: NA
j_call: TRBJ2-2
cdr3_nt: TGTGCCAGCTCACGGGCCAGCGGCTACACCGGGGAGCTGTTTTTT
cdr3_aa: CASSRASGYTGELFF

clone_size: NA
v_call: TRBV4-3
d_call: TRBD2
j_call: TRBJ2-6
cdr3_nt: TGCGCCAGCAGCCTCGGGGGGAACTCTGGGGCCAACGTCCTGACTTTC
cdr3_aa: CASSLGGNSGANVLTF

clone_size: NA
v_call: TRBV30
d_call: NA
j_call: TRBJ2-2
cdr3_nt: TGTGCCTGGAGTCGTGGGGCAGGGAGGACCGGGGAGCTGTTTTTT
cdr3_aa: CAWSRGAGRTGELFF

clone_size: NA
v_call: TRBV5-1
d_call: NA
j_call: TRBJ2-7
cdr3_nt: TGCGCCAGCAGTCGGCAGGGCTCCTACGAGCAGTACTTC
cdr3_aa: CASSRQGSYEQYF

clone_size: NA
v_call: TRBV6-6
d_call: NA
j_call: TRBJ2-7
cdr3_nt: TGTGCCAGCAGTTACATGAACGGCTACGAGCAGTACTTC
cdr3_aa: CASSYMNGYEQYF

clone_size: NA
v_call: TRBV2
d_call: NA
j_call: TRBJ2-2
cdr3_nt: TGTGCCAGCAGTGGCCAGGGCAAGATCGGGGAGCTGTTTTTT
cdr3_aa: CASSGQGKIGELFF

clone_size: NA
v_call: TRBV13
d_call: TRBD1
j_call: TRBJ1-1
cdr3_nt: TGTGCCAGCAGCAACCGGGACAGGGCCCCTCTGAACACTGAAGCTTTCTTT
cdr3_aa: CASSNRDRAPLNTEAFF

clone_size: NA
v_call: TRBV7-8
d_call: TRBD2
j_call: TRBJ2-7
cdr3_nt: TGTGCCAGCAGCTCACTAGCGGGGGGTACGTACGAGCAGTACTTC
cdr3_aa: CASSSLAGGTYEQYF

clone_size: NA
v_call: TRBV6-4
d_call: NA
j_call: TRBJ1-5
cdr3_nt: TGTGCCAGCAGTGTAGCAGGGACTCCACTCGGACAGCCCCAGCATTTT
cdr3_aa: CASSVAGTPLGQPQHF

clone_size: NA
v_call: TRBV30
d_call: NA
j_call: TRBJ2-7
cdr3_nt: TGTGCCTGGGGGGACACCTCCTACGAGCAGTACTTC
cdr3_aa: CAWGDTSYEQYF

clone_size: NA
v_call: TRBV7-2
d_call: TRBD1
j_call: TRBJ1-6
cdr3_nt: TGTGCCAGCAGCTTAGAGGGGACAGCTAATTCACCCCTCCACTTT
cdr3_aa: CASSLEGTANSPLHF

clone_size: NA
v_call: TRBV5-1
d_call: TRBD2
j_call: TRBJ2-7
cdr3_nt: TGCGCCAGCAGACTCGGACTAGCGGGGGGTGGTCACGAGCAGTACTTC
cdr3_aa: CASRLGLAGGGHEQYF

clone_size: NA
v_call: TRBV9
d_call: NA
j_call: TRBJ1-2
cdr3_nt: TGTGCCAGCAGCGTAGATGAGGGATGGAACTATGGCTACACCTTC
cdr3_aa: CASSVDEGWNYGYTF

clone_size: few
v_call: TRBV5-6
d_call: NA
j_call: TRBJ2-7
cdr3_nt: TGTGCCAGCAGCTCACATCAGGACGAGCAGTACTTC
cdr3_aa: CASSSHQDEQYF

clone_size: NA
v_call: TRBV15
d_call: NA
j_call: TRBJ2-7
cdr3_nt: TGTGCCACCAGCAGAGGGGGCAGCGAACCCAAGGAGCAGTACTTC
cdr3_aa: CATSRGGSEPKEQYF

clone_size: NA
v_call: TRBV6-1
d_call: TRBD1
j_call: TRBJ2-1
cdr3_nt: TGTGCCAGCAGGAGGACAGGGACCTACAATGAGCAGTTCTTC
cdr3_aa: CASRRTGTYNEQFF

clone_size: NA
v_call: TRBV7-9
d_call: TRBD1
j_call: TRBJ1-1
cdr3_nt: TGTGCCAGTAGCCGAGGACAGGGGATGATTGAAGCTTTCTTT
cdr3_aa: CASSRGQGMIEAFF

clone_size: NA
v_call: TRBV7-3
d_call: NA
j_call: TRBJ2-7
cdr3_nt: TGTGCCAGCAGCTTAGGAGCGCAGGGCCCCTACGAGCAGTACTTC
cdr3_aa: CASSLGAQGPYEQYF

clone_size: NA
v_call: TRBV6-1
d_call: TRBD1
j_call: TRBJ1-3
cdr3_nt: TGTGCCACTCGTACAGGGGAGACTTCTGGAAACACCATATATTTT
cdr3_aa: CATRTGETSGNTIYF

clone_size: few
v_call: TRBV4-3
d_call: TRBD1
j_call: TRBJ2-7
cdr3_nt: TGCGCCAGCAGCCCTCGGGACAGGGAGTACGAGCAGTACTTC
cdr3_aa: CASSPRDREYEQYF

clone_size: NA
v_call: TRBV27
d_call: TRBD2
j_call: TRBJ2-2
cdr3_nt: TGTGCCAGCAGTTTTGCCGGGGTAGCGGGGGACACCGGGGAGCTGTTTTTT
cdr3_aa: CASSFAGVAGDTGELFF

clone_size: NA
v_call: TRBV9
d_call: TRBD1
j_call: TRBJ2-5
cdr3_nt: TGTGCCAGCAGCGTAGGATCCCGGGACAGGGCAGAGACCCAGTACTTC
cdr3_aa: CASSVGSRDRAETQYF

clone_size: NA
v_call: TRBV2
d_call: NA
j_call: TRBJ2-4
cdr3_nt: TGTGCCAGCAGTTTCAGGGACTCGCCCAAAAACATTCAGTACTTC
cdr3_aa: CASSFRDSPKNIQYF

clone_size: NA
v_call: TRBV21-1
d_call: NA
j_call: TRBJ2-7
cdr3_nt: NA
cdr3_aa: CASSKAVGQGAVYYEQYF

clone_size: NA
v_call: TRBV4-1
d_call: NA
j_call: TRBJ2-7
cdr3_nt: TGCGCCAGCAGCCATTCGGAGGGGAAATCCTACGAGCAGTACTTC
cdr3_aa: CASSHSEGKSYEQYF

clone_size: NA
v_call: TRBV7-2
d_call: NA
j_call: TRBJ2-2
cdr3_nt: TGTGCCAGCAGCTTATCTACCAAAGTCCTCACCCCTAACACCGGGGAGCTGTTTTTT
cdr3_aa: CASSLSTKVLTPNTGELFF

clone_size: NA
v_call: TRBV5-4
d_call: NA
j_call: TRBJ2-3
cdr3_nt: TGTGCCAGCAGCTTGGCAGGATTTGGGACAGATACGCAGTATTTT
cdr3_aa: CASSLAGFGTDTQYF

clone_size: once
v_call: TRBV7-3
d_call: TRBD2
j_call: TRBJ2-7
cdr3_nt: TGTGCCAGCAGCCCGTCCGGGGGGAGCTCCTACGAGCAGTACTTC
cdr3_aa: CASSPSGGSSYEQYF